Sequencing of this TCR beta chain was carried out in a study of cytomegalovirus exposure and HLA in healthy donors. Sequenced by immunoSEQ multiplex PCR; TCRdb stores in-frame clones only, minus some. The profile shows roughly 190,000 clones, around 86% of them singletons. For this clone: As yet, its antigen is unknown.

The CDR3 is 15 residues long. V lost 7 bases and J 6 bases, leaving 19 bases between the germline ends. CDR1 and CDR2 (germline): LNHDA, SQIVND (reference sequence). Findings of the study overall: Associated with cytomegalovirus, according to the listing, were 170 or so TCR beta chains. It was found in a later analysis that first-cohort TCR clusters tended to co-occur in the 120 validation repertoires. Some public TCRs appeared in many individuals, while most sequences were rare.

Specimen: PBMCs. V gene TRBV19 combines with J gene TRBJ1-5; a weak D match, TRBD1 (5 bases). The clonotype originates from a woman aged 18 to 35 in good health and CMV-seronegative. The CDR3 is CASKVIWGGGQPQHF. CDR3 in DNA: TGTGCCAGTAAAGTGATATGGGGCGGGGGTCAGCCCCAGCATTTT.